Below are 26 T cell receptor beta chains sequenced from a single sample in a study of regulatory T cells in long-lasting Graves disease. According to the study, TCR beta libraries were built with iRepertoire HTBI primers and CDR3-region Arm-PCR. TCRdb reprocessed the multiplex PCR reads with MiXCR, giving one entry per CDR3 protein. The sample lists hundreds of thousands of distinct CDR3 sequences, 16% occurring once. Described time point: newly diagnosed GD, antithyroid drugs for less than 3 months. The TCR library was made from RNA that had been extracted from PBMCs in TRIzol. The same sample was also used in a study of T cells in Graves' hyperthyroidism and ophthalmopathy.

The source material was peripheral blood mononuclear cells (PBMCs), sampled at new diagnosis, from a patient treated with antithyroid drugs. Source of these receptors: a woman in her twenties or thirties with Graves disease.

The chain couples TRBV4-1 to TRBJ2-1, with 8 bases that match TRBD2. The CDR3 length is 14 residues. The germline CDR1 and CDR2 sequences are MGHRA and YSYEKL. V lost 2 bases to trimming and J lost 9 bases; unmatched junction nucleotides: 6. CDR3 sequence (DNA): TGCGCCAGCAGCCAACGGGAGGGCCGGGGTGAGCAGTTCTTC. This codes for CASSQREGRGEQFF.

The chain combines TRBV4-2 with TRBJ2-3; 8 bases match TRBD2. The CDR3 contains 16 residues. V lost 3 bases, J lost 0 bases, and 5 bases stayed unmatched. The V gene's germline CDR1 is LGHNA and CDR2 YNFKEQ. The CDR3 nucleotides read TGTGCCAGCAGCCAGAGCGGGAGCGCGAGCACAGATACGCAGTATTTT. Protein sequence: CASSQSGSASTDTQYF.

This clonotype was counted at least ten times. J is TRBJ2-7 and V is TRBV28; 9 bases are a match to TRBD1. Germline-derived CDR1 and CDR2 are MDHEN and SYDVKM. CDR3 size: 15 residues. Trimming took 8 bases from V and 2 from J; bases not matched to a gene: 10. The CDR3 is CASLTTGTGTYEQYF. CDR3 nucleotide sequence: TGTGCCAGCTTAACGACCGGGACAGGGACCTACGAGCAGTACTTC.

The sample holds one count of this clonotype. The chain recombines TRBV7-2 with TRBJ2-3; 7 bases align to TRBD2. CDR1 SGHTA and CDR2 FQGNSA come from the germline V gene. The CDR3 spans 17 residues. Trimming at V came to 1 base and at J to 0 bases, leaving 7 bases not matched to a gene. The CDR3 DNA reads TGTGCCAGCAGCTTAGGGCCAGCGGGACTTAGCACAGATACGCAGTATTTT. It yields the protein CASSLGPAGLSTDTQYF.

This clonotype was detected a few times. The J gene is TRBJ1-5, the V gene TRBV6-1; 7 bases are a match to TRBD1. The V and J ends lost 5 bases and 0 bases, in that order; junction bases with no gene match: 7. CDR1 MNHNS and CDR2 SASEGT come from the germline V gene. CDR3 length: 16 residues. Written as DNA, the CDR3 is TGTGCCAGCAGTCGGGACAGACGATATAGCAATCAGCCCCAGCATTTT. It yields the protein CASSRDRRYSNQPQHF.

In its sample, this clonotype was seen a few times. The rearrangement uses TRBV19 and TRBJ1-2; possible D gene TRBD1, 6 bases. V was clipped by 5 bases and J by 5 bases, with 18 bases between them. CDR1 LNHDA and CDR2 SQIVND come from the germline V gene (reference sequence). The CDR3 is 15 amino acids. CDR3 loop: CASSPIQGLLYGYTF. The CDR3 DNA reads as TGTGCCAGTAGTCCAATACAGGGTTTATTGTATGGCTACACCTTC.

This chain uses TRBV10-1 with TRBJ1-1; 7 bases fit TRBD1. V shed 10 bases, J shed 1 base, and the junction held 9 bases outside the gene matches. Looked up from germline, CDR1 is WNHNN and CDR2 is SYGVQD (reference sequence). The CDR3 extends over 14 amino acids. The CDR3 sequence: CATQVGGTNTEAFF. The CDR3 DNA reads as TGCGCCACCCAGGTAGGGGGCACGAACACTGAAGCTTTCTTT.

Regarding this clonotype: At one end, the junction sequence differs from germline, possibly due to a read error. The gene calls are TRBV3-1 and TRBJ2-1; tentative D call: TRBD2 (6 bases). The CDR3 covers 12 residues. The germline CDR1 and CDR2 sequences are LGHDT and YNNKEL (reference sequence). The CDR3: CASSEAPGLEYF. The CDR3 region has the DNA TGTGCCAGCAGCGAAGCACCGGGACTGGAATACTTC.

The chain combines TRBV7-9 with TRBJ2-5; weak D call: TRBD2 (5 bases). Germline-derived CDR1 and CDR2 are SEHNR and FQNEAQ (reference sequence). Deletions cut 1 base from V and 4 bases from J, with 19 bases between. This CDR3 has 17 residues. The CDR3 sequence: CASSLVVSLVYGETQYF. The DNA of the CDR3 is TGTGCCAGCAGCTTAGTAGTATCACTAGTTTACGGAGAGACCCAGTACTTC.

This clonotype has at least ten counts. V usage is TRBV7-3 and J usage is TRBJ2-5; 9 positions match TRBD2. The J call may be wrong; the DNA end is better matched by TRBJ2-1. Germline V lookup: CDR1 SGHTA, CDR2 FQGTGA. CDR3 length: 15 residues. In nucleotides, the CDR3 is TGTGCCAGCAGCAGAGGGGTTGCGGGGGGGAGTGAGCAGTTCTTC. This sequence encodes CASSRGVAGGSEQFF.

In this sample, this clonotype turned up many times. This chain links TRBV6-2 or TRBV6-3 with TRBJ1-5; 7 positions agree with TRBD1. The CDR3 loop spans 14 amino acids. Germline V gene sequence: CDR1 MNHEY, CDR2 SVGEGT. After removal of 0 bases from V and 6 bases from J, the junction contained 2 bases not matched to a gene. The CDR3 is CASSYSTGFQPQHF. CDR3 in DNA: TGTGCCAGCAGTTACTCGACAGGGTTTCAGCCCCAGCATTTT.

A note on this clonotype: At one of its ends the junction is not consistent with the germline gene, which may arise from a read error. The genes are TRBV29-1 and TRBJ2-2, with D possibly TRBD1 on 5 matching bases. There are 12 residues in the CDR3. The germline V gene has CDR1 SQVTM and CDR2 ANQGSEA. CDR3 sequence: CSIDRDTGELFF. The CDR3 DNA follows: TGCAGCATTGACAGAGACACCGGGGAGCTGTTTTTT.

In its sample, this clonotype was seen many times. The chain has TRBV2 and TRBJ2-7; D gene unclear. The germline V and J ends were trimmed by 2 bases and 2 bases, with 13 bases remaining between them. The CDR3 covers 15 residues. CDR1 and CDR2 from the germline V gene are SNHLY and FYNNEI. CDR3 region: CASSESKRHTYEQYF. In DNA form, the CDR3 reads TGTGCCAGCAGTGAAAGCAAGCGCCACACCTACGAGCAGTACTTC.

This clonotype was picked up many times. The chain carries TRBV6-2 or TRBV6-3 and TRBJ2-5, with 15 bases matching TRBD2. Trimming removed 5 bases from V and 4 bases from J; junction bases left unmatched: 2. CDR3 length equals 15 residues. CDR1 and CDR2 from the germline V gene are MNHEY and SVGEGT. The CDR3 loop is CASSPGLAGGETQYF. The CDR3 DNA reads as TGTGCCAGCAGTCCGGGACTAGCGGGAGGAGAGACCCAGTACTTC.

The J gene is TRBJ1-3, the V gene TRBV3-1; D gene uncertain. The V and J ends lost 2 bases and 0 bases respectively, with 8 bases between them. The CDR3 has 15 amino acids. CDR1 and CDR2 (germline): LGHDT, YNNKEL (reference sequence). The CDR3 here is CASSQSQLSGNTIYF. The CDR3 DNA is TGTGCCAGCAGCCAATCGCAACTCTCTGGAAACACCATATATTTT. The full variable domain, rest sourced from reference TRBV3-1 and TRBJ1-3, is DTAVSQTPKYLVTQMGNDKSIKCEQNLGHDTMYWYKQDSKKFLKIMFSYNNKELIINETVPNRFSPKSPDKAHLNLHINSLELGDSAVYFCASSQSQLSGNTIYFGEGSWLTVV.

This clonotype was found a few times. The V gene is TRBV30, the J gene TRBJ2-5, with a possible D match to TRBD2 (6 bases). The CDR3 spans 15 residues. V dropped 4 bases and J dropped 4 bases, with 19 bases sitting between them. Germline values: CDR1 GTSNPN, CDR2 SVGIG (reference sequence). DNA of the CDR3: TGTGCCTGGATCCCGGGAGCGGGTCTAGCAGAGACCCAGTACTTC. Translated: CAWIPGAGLAETQYF.

The rearrangement links TRBV20-1 to TRBJ2-1, with D possibly called TRBD1 or TRBD2 (6 bases each). V lost 4 bases and J lost 7, with 20 bases in between. Germline V gives CDR1 DFQATT, CDR2 SNEGSKA (reference sequence). The CDR3 is 15 amino acids. The CDR3 DNA reads as TGCAGTGCTACGTCCCGGGGGCTCAGTGATAATGAGCAGTTCTTC. Translation: CSATSRGLSDNEQFF.

The chain recombines TRBV19 with TRBJ1-6, with D uncertain. The CDR3 length is 16 residues. Germline values: CDR1 LNHDA, CDR2 SQIVND (reference sequence). The V end lost 7 bases, the J end lost 0 bases, and 13 bases lay between the germline ends. CDR3 DNA: TGTGCCAGTACCACATCGGGGAGCTCCTATAATTCACCCCTCCACTTT. Translated, it gives CASTTSGSSYNSPLHF.

V usage is TRBV19 and J usage is TRBJ2-1; tentatively, D is TRBD1 (5 bases). Germline loops: CDR1 LNHDA, CDR2 SQIVND (reference sequence). Trimming took off 2 bases at V and 2 bases at J, with 7 bases between the two ends. This CDR3 is 14 amino acids long. Here the CDR3 DNA reads TGTGCCAGTAGTATACTAGGGGCCTACAATGAGCAGTTCTTC. It is translated as CASSILGAYNEQFF.

V is TRBV5-6 and J is TRBJ2-3, with 14 bases matching TRBD2. The CDR3 has 16 residues. With V trimmed by 6 bases and J by 6 bases, 9 bases remained unmatched. The V gene's germline CDR1 is SGHDT and CDR2 YYEEEE. CDR3 in DNA: TGTGCCAGCACCTCCTGGACTAGCGGGAGGAGGGATACGCAGTATTTT. Amino acid sequence: CASTSWTSGRRDTQYF.

About this clonotype: A much more abundant neighbour one base away suggests this may be a read error. The V and J genes are TRBV7-2 and TRBJ2-5; 13 positions agree with TRBD2. The CDR3 has 17 residues. Trimming at V came to 5 bases and at J to 1 base, leaving 7 bases not matched to a gene. Germline CDR1 reads SGHTA; CDR2 reads FQGNSA. CDR3: CASSKLAGGPSQETQYF. In nucleotides, the CDR3 is TGTGCCAGCAGCAAACTAGCGGGAGGGCCCAGCCAAGAGACCCAGTACTTC.

This clonotype appeared many times. The rearrangement links TRBV20-1 to TRBJ2-7, with 10 bases lining up with TRBD2. The CDR3 is 14 residues long. The J segment lost 7 bases and the V segment lost 4 bases, leaving 10 bases of the junction unmatched. The V gene's germline CDR1 is DFQATT and CDR2 SNEGSKA (reference sequence). The CDR3 spells CSAKPSGLANEQYF. CDR3 coding DNA: TGCAGTGCTAAACCTTCGGGACTAGCGAATGAGCAGTACTTC.

To note about this clonotype: A read error may produce the germline difference seen at one junction end. V usage is TRBV29-1 and J usage is TRBJ2-1; D is unresolved. The CDR3 loop spans 12 amino acids. Germline V gene lookup returns CDR1 SQVTM and CDR2 ANQGSEA. The CDR3 sequence is CSVELTYDEQFF. Here the CDR3 DNA reads TGCAGCGTTGAATTGACCTACGATGAGCAGTTCTTC.

This clonotype was seen a few times. The genes are TRBV5-1 and TRBJ2-1, with D maybe TRBD1 (6 bases). Germline CDR1 SGHRS, CDR2 YFSETQ. V was trimmed by 2 bases and J by 5 bases, leaving 14 bases between them. This CDR3 has 15 amino acids. CDR3 region: CASSLEGVVNNEQFF. CDR3 DNA: TGCGCCAGCAGCTTAGAGGGGGTGGTAAACAATGAGCAGTTCTTC.

There are a few counts of this clonotype. The chain combines TRBV27 with TRBJ1-5, with 8 bases lining up with TRBD1. Germline V gene data show CDR1 as MNHEY and CDR2 as SMNVEV (reference sequence). The CDR3 spans 23 residues. The ends lost 5 bases at V and 2 bases at J; junction bases unmatched: 29. The CDR3, as DNA: TGTGCCAGCAGTCCCACACCCACGCCCTTCCTACAGGGGGTGCCTCAGGGCAATCAGCCCCAGCATTTT. Its translation is CASSPTPTPFLQGVPQGNQPQHF.

The genes are TRBV6-5 and TRBJ1-1, with D perhaps matching TRBD1 (5 bases). Germline lookup yields CDR1 MNHEY and CDR2 SVGAGI. Trimming left V 4 bases short and J 3 bases short, with 21 bases between. The CDR3 spans 17 residues. The CDR3: CASSSGRGARSDTEAFF. CDR3 in DNA: TGTGCCAGCAGTTCCGGACGGGGCGCTCGGAGCGACACTGAAGCTTTCTTT.